The clone carrying this T cell receptor (beta chain) has more than one count but fewer than ten. What it binds is not known. The data originate from a study of beta chain features in type 1 diabetes. Findings and caveats of the study: Reduced insertions and increased deletions marked VDJ junctions in type 1 diabetes patients.

One heparinised blood draw, averaging about 120 mL, came from each donor. Populations obtained by sorting all exceeded 95% purity. The isolated RNA, all of it, was reverse transcribed, so expressed TCRB transcripts were what got sequenced. Sequenced by immunoSEQ multiplex PCR; TCRdb stores in-frame clones only, minus some. The table shows fewer than 350,000 clones, with 8% occurring only once. Trimming removed 6 bases at V and 1 base at J, with 14 bases between. The CDR3 is 15 residues long. Germline lookup yields CDR1 MNHEY and CDR2 SVGAGI. The sequencing input was central memory CD4+ T cells from blood. This chain connects TRBV6-5 to TRBJ2-3; D possibly matches TRBD1 or TRBD2 (5 bases each). This clonotype was sampled from a woman aged 18-29 years in good health. DNA of the CDR3: TGTGCCAGCAGCTTTGGGGGTAGAGGCACAGATACGCAGTATTTT. Its protein product is CASSFGGRGTDTQYF.